One and the same sample provided the 7 T cell receptor beta chains below, sequenced in a study of shared clonotypes between healthy human individuals. It was CD45RO-negative cells, positively selected for CCR7, that made up naive CD8 cells, with terminally differentiated effector memory CD45RA+ cells excluded. TCRdb's copy holds only in-frame clones and misses some; the assay was immunoSEQ multiplex PCR. The sample has roughly 2.1 million clones, roughly 91% seen once. Sequencing was carried out using naive CD8+ T cells from PBMCs. All receptors derive from a man younger than 35 in good health. Some clones in this sample may be carry-over from other donors' samples.

This clone was detected only a few times. The chain carries TRBV19 and TRBJ1-1; D is perhaps TRBD1 (6 bases). Germline V gene sequence: CDR1 LNHDA, CDR2 SQIVND (reference sequence). V shed 8 bases and J shed 1 base, with 17 bases lying between them. The CDR3 runs to 15 residues. This CDR3 is CASSGYEGGNTEAFF. In DNA, the CDR3 is TGTGCCAGTTCCGGGTATGAGGGGGGGAACACTGAAGCTTTCTTT.

V gene TRBV27 combines with J gene TRBJ1-5; D is unclear. V lost 4 bases and J 3 bases, leaving 7 bases between the germline ends. The germline V gene encodes CDR1 MNHEY and CDR2 SMNVEV (reference sequence). The CDR3 loop spans 13 amino acids. The CDR3: CASSWANNQPQHF. The CDR3 DNA sequence: TGTGCCAGCAGTTGGGCCAACAATCAGCCCCAGCATTTT.

This clone has more than one count but fewer than ten. The chain uses TRBV19 and TRBJ2-7, with 9 bases identical to TRBD2. The length of the CDR3 is 16 residues. The germline gives CDR1 LNHDA, CDR2 SQIVND (reference sequence). V shed 6 bases and J 5 bases; nucleotides not matched to a gene: 14. For the CDR3, the DNA is TGTGCCAGTAGCCACCTCGGGCGGGAGGGCCGGAACGAGCAGTACTTC. Encoded protein: CASSHLGREGRNEQYF.

The V gene is TRBV29-1, the J gene TRBJ2-7; D uncertain. The germline V gene encodes CDR1 SQVTM and CDR2 ANQGSEA. The CDR3 has 13 amino acids. V lost 3 bases and J lost 0, with 9 bases in between. CDR3 in amino acids: CSVDDGASYEQYF. For the CDR3, the DNA is TGCAGCGTTGATGACGGAGCCTCCTACGAGCAGTACTTC.

The chain joins TRBV28 to TRBJ2-7; 9 bases are shared with TRBD2. The germline V gene has CDR1 MDHEN and CDR2 SYDVKM. The V segment lost 1 base and the J segment 2 bases; nucleotides outside the gene matches: 3. This CDR3 contains 15 residues. The CDR3 coding sequence is TGTGCCAGCAGTTTATTGCGGGGGGGACCCTACGAGCAGTACTTC. Translation gives CASSLLRGGPYEQYF. Looking up the rest from reference TRBV28 and TRBJ2-7 gives the full variable domain: DVKVTQSSRYLVKRTGEKVFLECVQDMDHENMFWYRQDPGLGLRLIYFSYDVKMKEKGDIPEGYSVSREKKERFSLILESASTNQTSMYLCASSLLRGGPYEQYFGPGTRLTVT.

V gene TRBV5-1 combines with J gene TRBJ2-5; the match to TRBD1 covers 11 bases. Looked up from germline, CDR1 is SGHRS and CDR2 is YFSETQ. V lost 4 bases and J lost 5; bases outside the gene matches: 4. The CDR3 is 14 residues long. As DNA, the CDR3 is TGCGCCAGCAGCACGGACAGGGGGCTGGAGACCCAGTACTTC. As protein: CASSTDRGLETQYF.

V is TRBV2 and J is TRBJ2-3; D is possibly TRBD1 or TRBD2 (6 bases each). With 8 bases removed from V and 0 bases from J, the gap between germline ends came to 18 bases. CDR1 SNHLY and CDR2 FYNNEI come from the germline V gene. The CDR3 consists of 16 residues. CDR3 sequence reads: CASPFSTGTSTDTQYF. The CDR3 DNA is TGTGCCAGCCCTTTTTCAACAGGGACTAGCACAGATACGCAGTATTTT.